This TCR beta chain was retrieved from a study of T cell changes during pregnancy in multiple sclerosis. V lost 0 bases and J 0 bases, leaving 9 bases between the germline ends. The germline CDR1 and CDR2 sequences are LGHNA and YNFKEQ. There are 17 residues in the CDR3. Only in-frame clones appear in the TCRdb table, and some are missing; sequencing was by immunoSEQ multiplex PCR. The table records tens of thousands of clones, 89% of them present only once. The chain joins TRBV4-2 to TRBJ2-6, with D possibly TRBD2 on 6 matching bases. This TCR was sampled from a female donor in good health, enrolled as a control in a pregnancy study. This sample comprised CD4+ T cells from peripheral blood mononuclear cells, obtained after pregnancy. In DNA form, the CDR3 reads TGTGCCAGCAGCCAAGATGGCGGGGACTCTGGGGCCAACGTCCTGACTTTC. Encoded protein: CASSQDGGDSGANVLTF.